This T cell receptor (beta chain) comes out of a study of T cell changes during pregnancy in multiple sclerosis. The CDR3 covers 14 residues. With 4 bases clipped from V and 7 bases from J, the junction kept 6 bases outside the gene matches. Germline CDR1 reads SGHTA; CDR2 reads FQGTGA. Generated by immunoSEQ multiplex PCR, the TCRdb table keeps only in-frame clones and is missing some. The repertoire holds 100,000 or so clones, with around 90% as singletons. The specimen was peripheral blood, collected in the second trimester of pregnancy. The chain joins TRBV7-3 to TRBJ2-2, with 7 bases lining up with TRBD1. The sequence was collected from a female donor with multiple sclerosis, enrolled in a pregnancy study. The CDR3 DNA reads as TGTGCCAGCAGCTCCCAGACAGGGAGCGGGGAGCTGTTTTTT. Its translation: CASSSQTGSGELFF. Drawing the rest from reference TRBV7-3 and TRBJ2-2, the complete variable domain is GAGVSQTPSNKVTEKGKYVELRCDPISGHTALYWYRQSLGQGPEFLIYFQGTGAADDSGLPNDRFFAVRPEGSVSTLKIQRTERGDSAVYLCASSSQTGSGELFFGEGSRLTVL.